The 20 T cell receptor beta chains presented below share a single source sample, sequenced in a study of blood T cell repertoires in COVID-19. The data were produced by immunoSEQ multiplex PCR, yet TCRdb's version contains in-frame clones alone and is incomplete. Found here are 350,000 to 450,000 clones, 85% of them singletons; the top ten hold 3.5% to 4%. The sequencing input was peripheral blood. All receptors come from a young woman with acute or convalescent COVID-19.

This chain uses TRBV30 with TRBJ1-1, with 11 bases lining up with TRBD1. The CDR3 runs 16 residues. V dropped 1 base and J dropped 0; count of bases not matched to a gene: 4. CDR1 is GTSNPN and CDR2 is SVGIG in the germline V gene (reference sequence). As DNA, the CDR3 is TGTGCCTGGAGTGGGACAGGGGGCTTTTTGAACACTGAAGCTTTCTTT. It translates to CAWSGTGGFLNTEAFF.

The chain recombines TRBV5-5 with TRBJ1-4; 7 bases are a match to TRBD1. V was clipped by 2 bases and J by 2 bases; unmatched bases: 6. The CDR3 is 16 residues long. Germline V lookup: CDR1 SGHKS, CDR2 YYEKEE (reference sequence). The CDR3 bases are TGTGCCAGCAGCTTTGATGAGGGGGCGACTAATGAAAAACTGTTTTTT. This encodes CASSFDEGATNEKLFF.

This chain connects TRBV2 to TRBJ2-7, with 7 positions matching TRBD1. Germline lookup yields CDR1 SNHLY and CDR2 FYNNEI. Unmatched junction bases numbered 10, after V lost 6 bases and J lost 8 bases. CDR3 length equals 13 residues. The CDR3 sequence is CASSWDSATQQYF. Here the CDR3 DNA reads TGTGCCAGCAGCTGGGACAGCGCTACGCAGCAGTACTTC. The full variable domain, with the rest looked up from reference TRBV2 and TRBJ2-7, is EPEVTQTPSHQVTQMGQEVILRCVPISNHLYFYWYRQILGQKVEFLVSFYNNEISEKSEIFDDQFSVERPDGSNFTLKIRSTKLEDSAMYFCASSWDSATQQYFGPGTRLTVT.

The J gene is TRBJ1-1, the V gene TRBV5-4; 7 nucleotides agree with TRBD1. After removal of 3 bases from V and 1 base from J, the junction contained 12 bases not matched to a gene. Per the germline V gene, CDR1 is SGHNT and CDR2 is YYREEE (reference sequence). The CDR3 has 17 residues. The CDR3 DNA is TGTGCCAGCAGCTCGTCCGACAGGGAATTTGGGAACACTGAAGCTTTCTTT. Amino acid sequence: CASSSSDREFGNTEAFF.

The chain is built from TRBV10-3 and TRBJ1-6; unclear D gene. Germline values: CDR1 ENHRY, CDR2 SYGVKD. The CDR3 is made up of 14 amino acids. Trimming left V 6 bases short and J 9 bases short, with 15 bases between. In DNA, the CDR3 is TGTGCCATCAGATCGGTCTCCACGGGTTCACCCCTCCACTTT. Protein product: CAIRSVSTGSPLHF.

The chain uses TRBV15 and TRBJ2-3, with 7 positions matching TRBD2. V trimming: 7 bases; J trimming: 5 bases; junction bases outside the gene matches: 12. This CDR3 is built from 15 residues. The germline CDR1 and CDR2 sequences are LNHNV and YYDKDF (reference sequence). CDR3 amino acids: CATMGGEGAVDTQYF. DNA for the CDR3: TGTGCCACCATGGGGGGGGAGGGAGCAGTAGATACGCAGTATTTT.

J is TRBJ2-7 and V is TRBV6-5; D is possibly TRBD2 (5 bases). Germline V gene data show CDR1 as MNHEY and CDR2 as SVGAGI. The V gene lost 7 bases and the J gene lost 6 bases, with 22 bases spanning the gap. CDR3 length equals 15 residues. The CDR3 region is CASTSQVEGVGEQYF. Written as DNA, the CDR3 is TGTGCCAGCACCTCTCAAGTCGAGGGAGTCGGCGAGCAGTACTTC.

The rearrangement links TRBV11-2 to TRBJ1-2, with unresolved D. The germline V and J ends were trimmed by 1 base and 7 bases, with 19 bases remaining between them. This CDR3 has 16 residues. Germline values: CDR1 SGHAT, CDR2 FQNNGV. The CDR3 DNA reads TGTGCCAGCAGCTTAGCGCAAAGAACAGCTACCGGTGGCTACACCTTC. Translated: CASSLAQRTATGGYTF.

This sequence joins TRBV15 and TRBJ2-2; D is perhaps TRBD1 (5 bases). The V end lost 0 bases, the J end lost 6 bases, and 14 bases lay between the germline ends. In germline, CDR1 is LNHNV, CDR2 YYDKDF (reference sequence). The CDR3 extends over 16 amino acids. The CDR3 loop is CATSREPGKRAGELFF. CDR3 in DNA: TGTGCCACCAGCAGAGAGCCAGGGAAACGCGCCGGGGAGCTGTTTTTT.

In the case of this clone: A much more abundant neighbour one base away suggests this may be a read error. The chain is built from TRBV7-9 and TRBJ2-7; no clear D gene. Germline CDR1 reads SEHNR; CDR2 reads FQNEAQ (reference sequence). This CDR3 comprises 12 residues. With 1 base removed from V and 4 bases from J, the gap between germline ends came to 5 bases. The CDR3 coding sequence is TGTGCCAGCAGCTTAGAGGAGTACGAGCAGTACTTC. Translated: CASSLEEYEQYF.

This rearrangement joins TRBV6-4 to TRBJ2-1, with 8 bases aligning to TRBD2. Trimming at V came to 5 bases and at J to 8 bases, leaving 14 bases not matched to a gene. This CDR3 has 16 amino acids. CDR1 is MRHNA and CDR2 is SNTAGT in the germline V gene. CDR3 DNA sequence: TGTGCCAGCAGTAGACTCACGGGGGGGGGCTATGATGAGCAGTTCTTC. It is translated as CASSRLTGGGYDEQFF.

This clone was seen just once. This chain connects TRBV9 to TRBJ2-3; TRBD2 agrees at 8 bases. The CDR3 is made up of 17 amino acids. The V gene's germline CDR1 is SGDLS and CDR2 YYNGEE. With V trimmed by 1 base and J by 5 bases, 12 bases remained unmatched. The CDR3 loop is CASSVRVAGSPLDTQYF. CDR3 sequence (DNA): TGTGCCAGCAGCGTACGCGTAGCGGGGTCACCTCTAGATACGCAGTATTTT.

In DNA, the CDR3 is TGTGCCTGGAGTCCCCCCGGCGGGGAAGAGACCCAGTACTTC. This translates into CAWSPPGGEETQYF. The gene calls are TRBV30 and TRBJ2-5; a possible D gene is TRBD2 (6 bases). Trimming shortened V by 2 bases and J by 3 bases, and 13 bases separated the two germline ends. Germline CDR1 GTSNPN, CDR2 SVGIG (reference sequence). This CDR3 has 14 residues.

The genes are TRBV9 and TRBJ1-2; the D gene is possibly TRBD1 (5 bases). CDR3 length: 13 amino acids. CDR1 is SGDLS, CDR2 YYNGEE, per germline. Trimming shortened V by 6 bases and J by 7 bases, and 16 bases separated the two germline ends. For the CDR3, the DNA is TGTGCCAGCAACTCGGGGGGACCTGCTGGCTACACCTTC. Protein product: CASNSGGPAGYTF.

The chain uses TRBV25-1 and TRBJ1-1; 11 bases match TRBD1. J was trimmed by 5 bases and V by 9 bases; bases with no gene match: 5. The CDR3 totals 13 residues. CDR1 and CDR2 from the germline V gene are MGHDK and SYGVNS. The CDR3 loop is CASSRDRGTEAFF. The CDR3 DNA reads as TGTGCCAGTTCCCGGGACAGGGGGACTGAAGCTTTCTTT.

Only a few counts were recorded for this clone. In DNA, the CDR3 is TGTGCCAGCAGCTTAACCGGGACAGGGGATCAGCCCCAGCATTTT. It is translated as CASSLTGTGDQPQHF. This chain joins TRBV7-9 and TRBJ1-5, with 10 bases matching TRBD1. V trimming: 2 bases; J trimming: 5 bases; junction bases outside the gene matches: 3. Germline V lookup: CDR1 SEHNR, CDR2 FQNEAQ (reference sequence). CDR3 length equals 15 residues.

Of note for this clone: Other nucleotide sequences from this sample produce the same CDR3. V usage is TRBV7-3 and J usage is TRBJ2-1, with TRBD2 matching 13 bases. The germline gives CDR1 SGHTA, CDR2 FQGTGA. The CDR3 sequence is 15 residues long. V shed 3 bases, J shed 4 bases, and the junction held 0 bases outside the gene matches. CDR3 amino acids: CASSLGLAGYNEQFF. In DNA, the CDR3 is TGTGCCAGCAGCTTGGGACTAGCGGGGTACAATGAGCAGTTCTTC.

This chain joins TRBV7-2 and TRBJ1-1; 7 bases map to TRBD1. The ends lost 6 bases at V and 5 bases at J; junction bases unmatched: 12. The CDR3 consists of 15 residues. Germline V lookup: CDR1 SGHTA, CDR2 FQGNSA. The DNA for the CDR3 is TGTGCCAGCAGGCTTTCGACAGGGAGGACGACTGAAGCTTTCTTT. Protein sequence: CASRLSTGRTTEAFF.

The gene calls are TRBV27 and TRBJ2-1; 11 positions match TRBD2. V trimming: 6 bases; J trimming: 1 base; junction bases outside the gene matches: 5. Per germline, CDR1 MNHEY and CDR2 SMNVEV (reference sequence). The CDR3 covers 16 residues. The CDR3 DNA sequence: TGTGCCAGCAGGAGGGGACTAGCGGATTCCTACAATGAGCAGTTCTTC. Translating gives CASRRGLADSYNEQFF.

The chain combines TRBV7-9 with TRBJ2-5; D perhaps matches TRBD1 (5 bases). The ends were cut back, 1 base at V and 6 bases at J, with 12 bases in the middle. This CDR3 is built from 14 residues. Germline values: CDR1 SEHNR, CDR2 FQNEAQ (reference sequence). The CDR3 DNA follows: TGTGCCAGCAGCTTAGATCTGGGGCAGAAGACCCAGTACTTC. Protein: CASSLDLGQKTQYF.